These T cell receptor beta chains were read from a single sample in a study of T cell repertoires in cytomegalovirus infection. MiXCR was run by TCRdb on the reads, yielding one entry per CDR3 protein. The data contain 200,000 to 300,000 distinct CDR3 sequences, 12% of them singletons. Sequences were obtained from PBMCs. These receptors were obtained from a human donor in good health (CMV status not recorded). Some clones in this sample may be carry-over from other donors' samples. Both conserved end residues are part of each CDR3. Fields, in order: V gene, J gene, D gene, clone size, CDR3 protein, CDR3 DNA. A D gene is named only where the DNA matches it firmly. Clone size is stated in some rows and not others, as once, few, many or a class when expanded.

TRBV7-2,TRBJ1-1,.,many,CASSLAGGGAGTEAFF,TGTGCCAGCAGCTTAGCGGGGGGGGGCGCAGGCACTGAAGCTTTCTTT
TRBV7-9,TRBJ1-1,.,many,CASSPQWGNTEAFF,TGTGCCAGCAGCCCGCAGTGGGGGAACACTGAAGCTTTCTTT
TRBV5-4,TRBJ2-1,TRBD2,many,CASSFRTSGTNEQFF,TGTGCCAGCAGCTTCCGGACTAGCGGGACCAATGAGCAGTTCTTC
TRBV12-3/TRBV12-4,TRBJ2-5,TRBD2,many,CASGQAGRGETQYF,TGTGCCAGCGGGCAGGCGGGGAGGGGAGAGACCCAGTACTTC
TRBV28,TRBJ1-2,.,few,CASSFGSGVVGYTF,TGTGCCAGCAGTTTCGGGTCGGGGGTGGTTGGCTACACCTTC
TRBV7-2,TRBJ1-3,.,many,CASSYRETGNTIYF,TGTGCCAGCAGTTACAGGGAAACTGGAAACACCATATATTTT
TRBV18,TRBJ2-7,.,few,CASSGGTTYEQYF,TGTGCCAGCTCCGGCGGGACGACCTACGAGCAGTACTTC
TRBV7-2,TRBJ1-5,.,many,CASSLTGPSNQPQHF,TGTGCCAGCAGCTTAACAGGGCCTAGCAATCAGCCCCAGCATTTT
TRBV19,TRBJ1-5,TRBD1,few,CASANRDRDQPQHF,TGTGCCAGTGCAAACCGGGACAGGGATCAGCCCCAGCATTTT
TRBV19,TRBJ1-3,.,many,CASSIDWSGVSGNTIYF,TGTGCCAGTAGTATAGATTGGTCGGGAGTCTCTGGAAACACCATATATTTT
TRBV19,TRBJ2-1,TRBD2,few,CASSTLAGGKGDEQFF,TGTGCCAGTAGTACCCTAGCGGGAGGGAAGGGGGATGAGCAGTTCTTC
TRBV7-7,TRBJ2-1,.,few,CASSLEGKSDEQFF,TGTGCCAGCAGCTTAGAGGGGAAGTCGGATGAGCAGTTCTTC
TRBV7-2,TRBJ1-2,.,many,CASSPPPGQGYGYTF,TGTGCCAGCAGCCCTCCTCCGGGACAAGGCTATGGCTACACCTTC
TRBV7-2,TRBJ1-1,.,many,CASNSRATPLDTEAFF,TGTGCCAGCAATTCGAGGGCCACCCCCCTGGACACTGAAGCTTTCTTT
TRBV6-6,TRBJ2-5,.,few,CASSVARGLGETQYF,TGTGCCAGCAGTGTCGCCCGGGGACTGGGAGAGACCCAGTACTTC
TRBV7-2,TRBJ2-7,TRBD1,many,CASSFPPGQGAEQYF,TGTGCCAGCAGCTTCCCCCCGGGACAGGGGGCCGAGCAGTACTTC
TRBV20-1,TRBJ2-1,TRBD2,.,CSVLPGLGSYNEQFF,TGCAGTGTCCTCCCGGGACTAGGATCCTACAATGAGCAGTTCTTC
TRBV28,TRBJ2-7,TRBD2,.,CASTTSGSVYEQYF,TGTGCCAGCACGACTAGCGGGAGTGTCTACGAGCAGTACTTC
TRBV7-8,TRBJ1-1,.,many,CASSLMVNTEAFF,TGTGCCAGCAGCTTAATGGTGAACACTGAAGCTTTCTTT
TRBV10-3,TRBJ2-2,.,.,CAIRGVTAPGELFF,TGTGCCATCAGGGGAGTGACAGCCCCCGGGGAGCTGTTTTTT
TRBV7-2,TRBJ2-1,.,many,CASSFQAYGTGDNEQFF,TGTGCCAGCAGCTTCCAAGCGTATGGGACTGGCGACAATGAGCAGTTCTTC
TRBV7-2,TRBJ1-1,.,many,CASRGHMNTEAFF,TGTGCCAGCCGCGGCCACATGAACACTGAAGCTTTCTTT
TRBV29-1,TRBJ1-5,.,few,CSVPGGDQPQHF,TGCAGCGTCCCCGGTGGGGATCAGCCCCAGCATTTT
TRBV7-2,TRBJ1-1,.,many,CASSPLMGAGAFF,TGTGCCAGCAGCCCGCTAATGGGGGCCGGAGCTTTCTTT
TRBV27,TRBJ1-6,.,many,CASSFRPPGGGRSPLHF,TGTGCCAGCAGTTTTCGCCCCCCCGGGGGAGGAAGATCACCCCTCCACTTT
TRBV7-6,TRBJ1-1,.,many,CASSQDRNTEAFF,TGTGCCAGCAGCCAGGACAGGAACACTGAAGCTTTCTTT
TRBV7-9,TRBJ2-6,TRBD2,many,CASSLGPKGLAGGSGANVLTF,TGTGCCAGCAGCTTAGGGCCCAAAGGACTAGCGGGGGGCTCTGGGGCCAACGTCCTGACTTTC
TRBV7-2,TRBJ1-1,.,many,CASSPMYGEAFF,TGTGCCAGCAGCCCTATGTATGGTGAAGCTTTCTTT
TRBV12-3/TRBV12-4,TRBJ1-6,.,few,CASSFSLSGSPGPLHF,TGTGCCAGCAGTTTCTCTCTCTCGGGCTCGCCGGGCCCCCTCCACTTT
TRBV10-3,TRBJ2-1,.,many,CAISDPTVKHEQFF,TGTGCCATCAGTGATCCAACAGTAAAGCATGAGCAGTTCTTC
TRBV6-1,TRBJ1-1,.,.,CASGPRDTITEAFF,TGTGCCAGCGGGCCCCGGGACACGATAACTGAAGCTTTCTTT
TRBV2,TRBJ2-7,TRBD2,.,CASKMDSGGYEQYF,TGTGCCAGCAAGATGGATAGCGGGGGCTACGAGCAGTACTTC
TRBV7-2,TRBJ1-3,.,many,CASSFGLVGPIYF,TGTGCCAGCAGCTTCGGACTAGTTGGCCCCATATATTTT
TRBV7-2,TRBJ1-1,.,many,CASSLVDSNTEAFF,TGTGCCAGCAGCTTAGTCGACTCGAACACTGAAGCTTTCTTT
TRBV7-9,TRBJ1-2,TRBD1,.,CASSPQGPYGYTF,TGTGCCAGCAGCCCACAGGGGCCCTATGGCTACACCTTC
TRBV6-1,TRBJ2-5,.,many,CASRMEGGETQYF,TGTGCCAGCAGAATGGAGGGGGGGGAGACCCAGTACTTC
TRBV6-1,TRBJ2-3,TRBD2,many,CASSEALSSGSTDTQYF,TGTGCCAGCAGTGAAGCGCTTAGTAGCGGGAGCACAGATACGCAGTATTTT
TRBV19,TRBJ2-2,TRBD2,many,CASSIWEGLPNTGELFF,TGTGCCAGTAGTATATGGGAGGGGCTCCCGAACACCGGGGAGCTGTTTTTT
TRBV2,TRBJ2-1,.,.,CASSEVLSGRQFF,TGTGCCAGCAGTGAAGTCTTATCGGGTAGGCAGTTCTTC
TRBV4-3,TRBJ1-5,.,many,CASSQDELGNQPQHF,TGCGCCAGCAGCCAAGACGAATTAGGGAATCAGCCCCAGCATTTT
TRBV28,TRBJ2-7,.,.,CASSPPGLGYEQYF,TGTGCCAGCAGTCCCCCGGGGTTGGGATACGAGCAGTACTTC
TRBV2,TRBJ2-3,TRBD2,.,CASSEARGGGKDTQYF,TGTGCCAGCAGTGAAGCGCGCGGGGGGGGCAAAGATACGCAGTATTTT
TRBV20-1,TRBJ1-2,.,many,CSAQNPFNYGYTF,TGCAGTGCCCAGAATCCTTTTAACTATGGCTACACCTTC